These T cell receptor beta chains were read from a single sample in a study of glioma-infiltrating T cells after dendritic cell vaccination. The method was immunoSEQ multiplex PCR; TCRdb's version includes in-frame clones alone and lacks a portion of them. Altogether tens of thousands of clones are present, about 84% being singletons, with the ten largest covering around 2.9%. Source: blood, taken before dendritic cell vaccination. The receptors shown here come from a human donor with glioblastoma. The CDR3 runs from the conserved cysteine through the conserved F or W. The order of the fields is J gene, V gene, CDR3 protein.

TRBJ2-7 TRBV12-5 CASGFLSRDRGHEQYF
TRBJ2-5 TRBV5-1 CASSPDTQETQYF
TRBJ2-7 TRBV27 CASSRRTGIFEQYF
TRBJ2-3 TRBV5-1 CASSAPGSTDTQYF
TRBJ1-5 TRBV6-1 CATDGEDQPQHF
TRBJ1-1 TRBV5-1 CASSLQGGGTEAFF
TRBJ2-3 TRBV6-5 CASSAQDSGTDTQYF
TRBJ2-5 TRBV6-5 CASSYQASETQYF
TRBJ2-7 TRBV29-1 CSAWTGTYEQYF
TRBJ2-1 TRBV29-1 CSVVLAGAEQFF
TRBJ2-1 TRBV9 CASSVGGQGGLNEQFF
TRBJ2-7 TRBV5-6 CASSFPTSGVSYEQYF
TRBJ1-5 TRBV6-6 CASSTGTGNQPQHF
TRBJ2-4 TRBV11-3 CASPQVSKNIQYF
TRBJ1-1 TRBV29-1 CSGCRQFNTEAFF
TRBJ1-1 TRBV11-3 CASSSSTGIREAFF
TRBJ1-2 TRBV7-9 CASSSGLKSYGYTF
TRBJ2-7 TRBV6-5 CATSTSSSYEQYF
TRBJ2-5 TRBV5-1 CASSLRGGLKKTQYF
TRBJ2-7 TRBV10-3 CAISRAGGNYEQYF
TRBJ2-1 TRBV19 CASSSSGISYNEQFF
TRBJ2-3 TRBV9 CASSKKSGDTQYF
TRBJ2-3 TRBV19 CASSIIGVTDTQYF
TRBJ2-2 TRBV10-3 CAISPGLANTGELFF
TRBJ2-2 TRBV9 CASSPRTGTGELFF
TRBJ2-3 TRBV7-2 CASSTTGYTQYF
TRBJ1-4 TRBV6-5 CASSYGEGWEKLFF
TRBJ2-7 TRBV10-1 CASSDTSGYEQYF
TRBJ1-6 TRBV9 CASSGNRALNSPLHF
TRBJ1-2 TRBV5-6 CASTTGYGETGGYTF
TRBJ2-1 TRBV5-6 CASSFNTPKQFF
TRBJ1-4 TRBV2 CASSQPPGTQKLFF
TRBJ2-7 TRBV9 CASSVGLAAYEQYF
TRBJ1-1 TRBV5-4 CASSLVAGGFTEAFF
TRBJ2-3 TRBV7-3 CASSISGRDSTDTQYF
TRBJ2-7 TRBV6-5 CASRPSGTYEQYF
TRBJ2-7 TRBV6-6 CASRRGLGFYEQYF
TRBJ2-7 TRBV30 CAWSVTGLLKHEQYF
TRBJ2-7 TRBV7-8 CASSASIQDEQYF
TRBJ2-7 TRBV7-9 CASSDPGQSIHEQYF